This T cell receptor (beta chain) was observed in a study of shared clonotypes between healthy human individuals. Study summary: CD4 naive and CD4 memory each took three plates per donor, while CD8 naive took two and CD8 memory one.

TCRdb's table, derived via immunoSEQ multiplex PCR, lists solely in-frame clones and lacks some. The sample yields about 1.5 million clones, approximately 96% seen once. Note on this clone: Its antigen remains unidentified.

Into CD45RA+ naive and CD45RA-negative memory subsets, the CD4+ cells were split. Study-wide findings and caveats: Sampling included only blood; tissue repertoires likely differ. Sequencing depth was predicted to influence how clonotypes are shared among donors.

Unmatched junction bases numbered 11, after V lost 4 bases and J lost 5 bases. Germline values: CDR1 SGHTA, CDR2 FQGNSA. The CDR3 totals 16 residues. The sequence derives from a man aged 30 to 45 in good health. The chain carries TRBV7-2 and TRBJ2-3, with 8 bases identical to TRBD2. Source material: naive CD4+ T cells sorted from blood. The sample's subset: CD45RA+ positively selected. CDR3 DNA: TGTGCCAGCAGCTGGGGCCCAGCGGGAGTGAAAGATACGCAGTATTTT. Amino acid sequence: CASSWGPAGVKDTQYF.